This TCR beta chain was found in a study of CD8 T cells in Susac syndrome. RNA was extracted with the RNeasy kit, and a quantity of roughly 0.5 to 1 ug was reverse transcribed using random hexamers. TCRdb re-analysed the immunoSEQ multiplex PCR reads in MiXCR, keeping a single row per CDR3 protein. The sample shows roughly 86,000 distinct CDR3 sequences, approximately 96% of them seen only once. Trimming left V 6 bases short and J 3 bases short, with 7 bases between. The germline gives CDR1 KGHDR, CDR2 SFDVKD. The CDR3 totals 13 residues. This TCR came from a human donor with Susac syndrome. Sequencing used CD8+ T cells from PBMCs. The genes are TRBV24-1 and TRBJ2-2; D not certain. CDR3 DNA sequence: TGTGCCACCAGTCTGGGTTACACCGGGGAGCTGTTTTTT. Its protein product is CATSLGYTGELFF.